This T cell receptor (beta chain) comes out of a study of OX40 agonist ivuxolimab in advanced cancers. Some background on the complete study: The costimulatory receptor OX40 (CD134) was targeted by ivuxolimab, a fully human IgG2 agonistic monoclonal antibody. Intravenous ivuxolimab was administered to patients every 2 weeks at six dose levels: 0.01, 0.1, 0.3, 1.5, 3 and 10 mg/kg. Of the approximately 50 patients in dose escalation, 19 had hepatocellular carcinoma, about 15 had melanoma, 9 had renal cell carcinoma and 9 had head and neck cancer. A male proportion of 75% to 85% and a mean age of 60 years, ranging from roughly 20 to 80, were recorded for the dose-escalation cohort. Patients were allowed to have had prior anti-PD-1, anti-PD-L1 or anti-CTLA-4 therapy, and around 43% of the dose-escalation patients had been treated with checkpoint inhibitors. Partial responses were achieved by three dose-escalation patients, of whom one had hepatocellular carcinoma and two had cutaneous melanoma. Peripheral TCRbeta sequencing aimed to test whether ivuxolimab altered TCR sequence diversity and caused clonal T-cell expansion. The paper describes the monotherapy dose-escalation part (N of about 54 patients) of the phase I trial of ivuxolimab. Study-level results and caveats: On average, CD8+ T cells showed more expanded clones than CD4+ T cells after ivuxolimab. Partial responders in the 0.1-3.0 mg/kg groups had among the lowest normalized peripheral clonal expansion, especially among CD8+ T cells. At doses of 0.1 to 3.0 mg/kg, clonal expansion of both CD4+ and CD8+ T cells in blood was seen between baseline and week 6. Which antigens the clonally expanded peripheral T cells were specific for was not determined. Low levels of normalized T-cell clonal expansion were also seen in some nonresponding patients.

Patients with a history of autoimmune disease or receiving systemic immunosuppression were excluded from the trial. Peripheral blood for TCR sequencing was collected from all dose cohorts at baseline, on cycle 4 day 1, and on cycle 7 day 1. Samples were obtained from an open-label, multicenter, first-in-human phase I dose-escalation trial of ivuxolimab. Adults with locally advanced or metastatic head and neck squamous cell, hepatocellular, melanoma or renal cell carcinoma were enrolled in the trial. CD4+ and CD8+ T cells were sorted separately from peripheral blood before TCR sequencing. Its CDR3 holds 14 amino acids, cysteine through phenylalanine. Solely the CDR3 DNA is kept, with 42 bases framed from the first base. The germline V end is reduced by 4 bases and the J end by 14 bases; junction bases left unmatched: 13. Via the germline V gene, CDR1 is MDHEN and CDR2 SYDVKM. For sequencing of the TCRbeta CDR3 region, genomic DNA was extracted from the sorted cells. The immunoSEQ Assay was used to sequence the TCRbeta CDR3 regions. The table was pulled from immuneACCESS by TCRdb, which kept in-frame rearrangements only. Such tables lose some clones; where checked, under half of the loss comes from unresolved V genes, and the rest has no known cause. For this sample there are 79,000 or so clones; 91% appear just once. 1.5% to 2% of the sample is held by the ten biggest clonotypes.

Points on this clone: Its antigen remains unidentified. No qualities accompany the bases; no much larger clone lies one base away.

The V and J segments used are TRBV28 and TRBJ1-4; 7 of the junction bases match TRBD1. The TCR comes from an adult with an advanced solid tumor such as melanoma, head and neck, liver or kidney cancer. Sequenced material: CD4+ or CD8+ T cells sorted from blood, taken in a trial of the OX40 agonist ivuxolimab. CDR3 region: CASSSGQDSRSLFF. The DNA sequence follows: TGTGCCAGCAGTTCAGGACAGGATAGTCGGAGTCTGTTTTTT. Beyond the CDR3, the reference TRBV28 and TRBJ1-4 genes provide the residues; the full variable domain reads: DVKVTQSSRYLVKRTGEKVFLECVQDMDHENMFWYRQDPGLGLRLIYFSYDVKMKEKGDIPEGYSVSREKKERFSLILESASTNQTSMYLCASSSGQDSRSLFFGSGTQLSVL.